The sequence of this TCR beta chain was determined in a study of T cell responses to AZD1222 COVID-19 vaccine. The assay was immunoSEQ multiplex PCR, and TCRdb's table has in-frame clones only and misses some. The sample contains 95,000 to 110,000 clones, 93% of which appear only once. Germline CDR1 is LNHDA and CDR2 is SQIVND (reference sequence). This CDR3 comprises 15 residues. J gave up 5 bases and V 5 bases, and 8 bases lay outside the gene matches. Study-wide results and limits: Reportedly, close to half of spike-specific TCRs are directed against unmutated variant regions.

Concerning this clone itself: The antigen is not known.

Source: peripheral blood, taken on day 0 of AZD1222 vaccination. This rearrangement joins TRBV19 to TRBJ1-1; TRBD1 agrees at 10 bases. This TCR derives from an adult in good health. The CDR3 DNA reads TGTGCCAGTAGTTTACTTCCGGGACAGGGGACTGAAGCTTTCTTT. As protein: CASSLLPGQGTEAFF.